These T cell receptor beta chains were read from a single sample in a study of OX40 agonist ivuxolimab in advanced cancers. Profiled with immunoSEQ multiplex PCR; TCRdb holds only in-frame clones, not every one. The sample lists over 50,000 clones; approximately 89% were seen once. The specimen was CD4+ or CD8+ T cells sorted from blood, collected in a trial of the OX40 agonist ivuxolimab. These receptors originate from an adult with an advanced solid tumor such as melanoma, head and neck, liver or kidney cancer. CDR3s include the opening cysteine and the closing phenylalanine or tryptophan. A D gene is named only where the DNA matches it firmly. Clone size is given for some rows only: seen once, a few or many times, or a class if the clone is expanded.

CDR3 length: 15
clone size: -
D gene: TRBD2
J gene: TRBJ2-3
V gene: TRBV7-2
CDR3 DNA: TGTGCCAGCAGCTTCGAGCGGGGATACACAGATACGCAGTATTTT
CDR3 protein: CASSFERGYTDTQYF

CDR3 length: 16
clone size: -
D gene: TRBD2
J gene: TRBJ2-1
V gene: TRBV27
CDR3 DNA: TGTGCCAGCAGTTTACTAGCGGACCTCTCCTACAATGAGCAGTTCTTC
CDR3 protein: CASSLLADLSYNEQFF

CDR3 length: 14
clone size: -
D gene: -
J gene: TRBJ1-6
V gene: TRBV27
CDR3 DNA: TGTGCCAGCAATTACCAGGGCAGTAATTCACCCCTCCACTTT
CDR3 protein: CASNYQGSNSPLHF

CDR3 length: 15
clone size: -
D gene: -
J gene: TRBJ1-3
V gene: TRBV27
CDR3 DNA: TGTGCCAGCAGTCTCCATCACAGCTCTGGAAACACCATATATTTT
CDR3 protein: CASSLHHSSGNTIYF

CDR3 length: 14
clone size: -
D gene: -
J gene: TRBJ2-1
V gene: TRBV19
CDR3 DNA: TGTGCCAGTAGTCATAGCATTCCGGGCAATGAGCAGTTCTTC
CDR3 protein: CASSHSIPGNEQFF

CDR3 length: 15
clone size: -
D gene: TRBD1
J gene: TRBJ2-2
V gene: TRBV13
CDR3 DNA: TGTGCCAGCAGCTTAGGACAGGGGAGCACCGGGGAGCTGTTTTTT
CDR3 protein: CASSLGQGSTGELFF

CDR3 length: 15
clone size: -
D gene: TRBD2
J gene: TRBJ2-1
V gene: TRBV4-2
CDR3 DNA: TGTGCCAGCAGCCCTGGTCTAGCGGGAACACGGGAGCAGTTCTTC
CDR3 protein: CASSPGLAGTREQFF

CDR3 length: 15
clone size: -
D gene: -
J gene: TRBJ2-7
V gene: TRBV11-2
CDR3 DNA: TGTGCCAGCAGCTTAGAGATAGATGGGTCCTACGAGCAGTACTTC
CDR3 protein: CASSLEIDGSYEQYF

CDR3 length: 12
clone size: -
D gene: -
J gene: TRBJ1-5
V gene: TRBV6-1
CDR3 DNA: TGTGCCAGCAGTGCCGAGCGCTGGATGAGGCATTTT
CDR3 protein: CASSAERWMRHF

CDR3 length: 14
clone size: -
D gene: -
J gene: TRBJ2-7
V gene: TRBV28
CDR3 DNA: TGTGCCAGCAGTCCTCAGTGGGATCCCTACGAGCAGTACTTC
CDR3 protein: CASSPQWDPYEQYF

CDR3 length: 17
clone size: -
D gene: TRBD2
J gene: TRBJ2-7
V gene: TRBV11-1
CDR3 DNA: TGTGCCAGGGTCCCTAGCGGGAGGTCATATTTATCCTACGAGCAGTACTTC
CDR3 protein: CARVPSGRSYLSYEQYF

CDR3 length: 16
clone size: few
D gene: -
J gene: TRBJ2-1
V gene: TRBV7-9
CDR3 DNA: TGTGCCAGCAGCTTAGGCACAGGGAGCTCCTACAATGAGCAGTTCTTC
CDR3 protein: CASSLGTGSSYNEQFF

CDR3 length: 16
clone size: -
D gene: TRBD2
J gene: TRBJ2-5
V gene: TRBV4-3
CDR3 DNA: TGCGCCAGCAGCCAAGATGCGGCGGGAGGCGGGGAGACCCAGTACTTC
CDR3 protein: CASSQDAAGGGETQYF

CDR3 length: 15
clone size: -
D gene: -
J gene: TRBJ2-7
V gene: TRBV4-3
CDR3 DNA: TGCGCCAGCAGCCAAGTTGAGGAGACTTCCTACGAGCAGTACTTC
CDR3 protein: CASSQVEETSYEQYF

CDR3 length: 13
clone size: -
D gene: -
J gene: TRBJ1-2
V gene: TRBV2
CDR3 DNA: TGTGCCAGCAGTGCTAGCAGTAACTATGGCTACACCTTC
CDR3 protein: CASSASSNYGYTF

CDR3 length: 18
clone size: once
D gene: TRBD2
J gene: TRBJ2-1
V gene: TRBV4-3
CDR3 DNA: TGCGCCAGCAGCCAAGTTATAGGCGGGAGGGCCGCTCACGATGAGCAGTTCTTC
CDR3 protein: CASSQVIGGRAAHDEQFF

CDR3 length: 14
clone size: -
D gene: -
J gene: TRBJ2-7
V gene: TRBV28
CDR3 DNA: TGTGCCAGCAGTTCTCAACGGGGGACCTACGAGCAGTACTTC
CDR3 protein: CASSSQRGTYEQYF

CDR3 length: 15
clone size: -
D gene: TRBD2
J gene: TRBJ2-1
V gene: TRBV28
CDR3 DNA: TGTGCCAGCAGCCCGACTAGCGGGAACTACAATGAGCAGTTCTTC
CDR3 protein: CASSPTSGNYNEQFF

CDR3 length: 13
clone size: -
D gene: -
J gene: TRBJ2-6
V gene: TRBV7-9
CDR3 DNA: TGTGCCAGCAGCTTATCATCGGCCAACGTCCTGACTTTC
CDR3 protein: CASSLSSANVLTF

CDR3 length: 15
clone size: -
D gene: -
J gene: TRBJ2-1
V gene: TRBV15
CDR3 DNA: TGTGCCACCAGCAGAGAAGCGGAGTCCTACAATGAGCAGTTCTTC
CDR3 protein: CATSREAESYNEQFF

CDR3 length: 14
clone size: once
D gene: -
J gene: TRBJ1-2
V gene: TRBV6-5
CDR3 DNA: TGTGCCAGCAGTCCCGGGACTTCGACGGGTGGCTACACCTTC
CDR3 protein: CASSPGTSTGGYTF

CDR3 length: 17
clone size: once
D gene: TRBD2
J gene: TRBJ2-2
V gene: TRBV5-1
CDR3 DNA: TGCGCCAGCAGCTTGCTCCGGGACTATCCGAACACCGGGGAGCTGTTTTTT
CDR3 protein: CASSLLRDYPNTGELFF

CDR3 length: 15
clone size: -
D gene: -
J gene: TRBJ2-5
V gene: TRBV6-5
CDR3 DNA: TGTGCCAGCAGTTATAGTCAGGAAGGGTTAGAGACCCAGTACTTC
CDR3 protein: CASSYSQEGLETQYF

CDR3 length: 15
clone size: -
D gene: -
J gene: TRBJ1-1
V gene: TRBV6-5
CDR3 DNA: TGTGCCAGCAGTTACGACCACAGTTGGAACACTGAAGCTTTCTTT
CDR3 protein: CASSYDHSWNTEAFF

CDR3 length: 12
clone size: -
D gene: -
J gene: TRBJ2-7
V gene: TRBV7-2
CDR3 DNA: TGTGCCAGCAGCGAAATCTGGGGCGAGCAGTACTTC
CDR3 protein: CASSEIWGEQYF

CDR3 length: 12
clone size: -
D gene: -
J gene: TRBJ2-1
V gene: TRBV30
CDR3 DNA: TGTGCCTGGAGTGGACTCTACAATGAGCAGTTCTTC
CDR3 protein: CAWSGLYNEQFF

CDR3 length: 15
clone size: -
D gene: TRBD1
J gene: TRBJ2-1
V gene: TRBV18
CDR3 DNA: TGTGCCAGCTCCCGGACAGGGGGCTCCTACAATGAGCAGTTCTTC
CDR3 protein: CASSRTGGSYNEQFF

CDR3 length: 16
clone size: once
D gene: TRBD2
J gene: TRBJ2-5
V gene: TRBV14
CDR3 DNA: TGTGCCAGCAGCCGGGGACTAGCGGGAGATTCAGAGACCCAGTACTTC
CDR3 protein: CASSRGLAGDSETQYF

CDR3 length: 17
clone size: -
D gene: TRBD2
J gene: TRBJ2-1
V gene: TRBV7-8
CDR3 DNA: TGTGCCAGCAGCCCTTCGCCGGGACTAGCGTTAATAAATGAGCAGTTCTTC
CDR3 protein: CASSPSPGLALINEQFF

CDR3 length: 14
clone size: -
D gene: TRBD1
J gene: TRBJ1-5
V gene: TRBV19
CDR3 DNA: TGTGCCAGTAGTCCAGACAGGGGTGGTCAGCCCCAGCATTTT
CDR3 protein: CASSPDRGGQPQHF

CDR3 length: 18
clone size: -
D gene: -
J gene: TRBJ2-3
V gene: TRBV10-3
CDR3 DNA: TGTGCCATCAGTGAACCTCTCGACTCGACAGTTTTCACAGATACGCAGTATTTT
CDR3 protein: CAISEPLDSTVFTDTQYF

CDR3 length: 15
clone size: -
D gene: TRBD2
J gene: TRBJ2-1
V gene: TRBV7-9
CDR3 DNA: TGTGCCAGCAGCCAAGGGACTAGCGGGAGTGATGAGCAGTTCTTC
CDR3 protein: CASSQGTSGSDEQFF

CDR3 length: 15
clone size: -
D gene: TRBD2
J gene: TRBJ2-7
V gene: TRBV28
CDR3 DNA: TGTGCCAGCAGTTTAATACTAGCGGGAGCGGGGGAGCAGTACTTC
CDR3 protein: CASSLILAGAGEQYF

CDR3 length: 14
clone size: -
D gene: -
J gene: TRBJ2-7
V gene: TRBV7-9
CDR3 DNA: TGTGCCAGCAGCTTAGCGGGCAGGGCGTACGAGCAGTACTTC
CDR3 protein: CASSLAGRAYEQYF

CDR3 length: 16
clone size: -
D gene: TRBD2
J gene: TRBJ2-1
V gene: TRBV9
CDR3 DNA: TGTGCCAGCAGCGCAAGACTAGCGGGAGAAGTCAATGAGCAGTTCTTC
CDR3 protein: CASSARLAGEVNEQFF

CDR3 length: 13
clone size: -
D gene: -
J gene: TRBJ1-1
V gene: TRBV7-9
CDR3 DNA: TGTGCCAGCAGCTTAGAGGGTAGGACTGAAGCTTTCTTT
CDR3 protein: CASSLEGRTEAFF

CDR3 length: 19
clone size: once
D gene: -
J gene: TRBJ2-1
V gene: TRBV4-2
CDR3 DNA: TGTGCCAGCAGCCAAGATGGAGCGCGGGTCTTAAGCTCCTACAATGAGCAGTTCTTC
CDR3 protein: CASSQDGARVLSSYNEQFF

CDR3 length: 14
clone size: -
D gene: -
J gene: TRBJ2-1
V gene: TRBV27
CDR3 DNA: TGTGCCAGCAGTTTATCTGGACTGTCCAATGAGCAGTTCTTC
CDR3 protein: CASSLSGLSNEQFF

CDR3 length: 13
clone size: -
D gene: -
J gene: TRBJ1-1
V gene: TRBV2
CDR3 DNA: TGTGCCAGCAGCCAGACATGGAACACTGAAGCTTTCTTT
CDR3 protein: CASSQTWNTEAFF

CDR3 length: 13
clone size: -
D gene: -
J gene: TRBJ2-4
V gene: TRBV15
CDR3 DNA: TGTGCCACCAGAGCCCTAGGGGAGGACATTCAGTACTTC
CDR3 protein: CATRALGEDIQYF

CDR3 length: 18
clone size: -
D gene: TRBD1
J gene: TRBJ2-7
V gene: TRBV10-3
CDR3 DNA: TGTGCCATCAGTGAGTTTCTAACTAACAGGGGGGTATCAAACGAGCAGTACTTC
CDR3 protein: CAISEFLTNRGVSNEQYF

CDR3 length: 14
clone size: -
D gene: TRBD2
J gene: TRBJ2-7
V gene: TRBV7-6
CDR3 DNA: TGTGCCAGCAGCCAAGGACTAGCGTCTTGGGAGCAGTACTTC
CDR3 protein: CASSQGLASWEQYF

CDR3 length: 15
clone size: -
D gene: -
J gene: TRBJ2-1
V gene: TRBV4-1
CDR3 DNA: TGCGCCAGCAGCCAAGATCGACAGCTATACGATGAGCAGTTCTTC
CDR3 protein: CASSQDRQLYDEQFF

CDR3 length: 16
clone size: -
D gene: TRBD1
J gene: TRBJ1-1
V gene: TRBV28
CDR3 DNA: TGTGCCAGCAGCTCGCCCTACACAGGGGTAGACACTGAAGCTTTCTTT
CDR3 protein: CASSSPYTGVDTEAFF

CDR3 length: 13
clone size: -
D gene: -
J gene: TRBJ1-1
V gene: TRBV7-2
CDR3 DNA: TGTGCCAGCAGCTTAAAGGGCCACACTGAAGCTTTCTTT
CDR3 protein: CASSLKGHTEAFF

CDR3 length: 15
clone size: once
D gene: -
J gene: TRBJ1-2
V gene: TRBV5-5
CDR3 DNA: TGTGCCAGCAGCTTGGAATTCCAGGGAGACTATGGCTACACCTTC
CDR3 protein: CASSLEFQGDYGYTF